One TCR beta chain is described in this entry. Its antigen is unknown. The sample is drawn from a study of cytomegalovirus exposure and HLA in healthy donors. The CDR3 runs 12 residues. Germline CDR1 reads LNHDA; CDR2 reads SQIVND (reference sequence). J lost 7 bases, V lost 6 bases, and 5 bases had no gene match. The PCR used 60 Vbeta and 13 Jbeta primers. TCRdb's table, derived via immunoSEQ multiplex PCR, lists solely in-frame clones and lacks some. There are tens of thousands of clones in the sample; 80% occur only once, and less than 40% lies in the top ten. Broader study findings: A later analysis found TCR association rates differed by HLA locus, highest for DRB1 and lowest for HLA-C.

The J gene is TRBJ1-1, the V gene TRBV19; 7 bases agree with TRBD1. The clonotype comes from a man aged 45-60 years in good health and CMV-seropositive. Sequenced material: PBMCs. As DNA, the CDR3 is TGTGCCAGTAGGGGGGACAGACATGAAGCTTTCTTT. Translation: CASRGDRHEAFF.